This TCR beta chain was sequenced for a study of blood T cell repertoires in COVID-19. Assay used: immunoSEQ multiplex PCR; TCRdb lists only in-frame clones, some missing. The repertoire holds roughly 80,000 clones, with roughly 80% as singletons. This CDR3 contains 16 residues. Germline V gene data show CDR1 as SNHLY and CDR2 as FYNNEI. Trimming took 5 bases from V and 4 from J; bases not matched to a gene: 12. The material sequenced was peripheral blood. The receptor was derived from a human donor in a cohort sampled during active COVID-19. V is TRBV2 and J is TRBJ2-7; 9 nucleotides agree with TRBD1. The CDR3 spells CASSPGGGTGKYEQYF. The CDR3 bases are TGTGCCAGCAGTCCAGGGGGGGGGACAGGGAAATACGAGCAGTACTTC.